This T cell receptor beta chain was profiled in a study of blood T cells in healthy people across ages (dated by TCRdb to between 2015 and 2017). Concerning the study at large: Template switching captured roughly one uniquely barcoded TCR beta cDNA molecule per two T cells in model experiments. Using deep sequencing normalized with unique cDNA molecular identifiers, the study measured how TCR beta repertoire diversity changes with age. The donors were split into four age groups: young (average 16 years), middle-aged (around 40), aged (approximately 59) and long-lived (82). Two additional independent replicas of 1 million unique cDNA reads from the same blood draw were analyzed for two donors (one aged 18 to 30 and one aged 80 or older). Overall study results and their limits: Bulk unsorted PBMC profiling prevented conclusive comparison of naive and antigen-experienced compartments. Observed TCR beta diversity per million T cells fell roughly linearly with age, and a significant reduction was already apparent by age roughly 40. The CMV infection status of donors was not known, potentially confounding age-related changes in expanded clonotypes. Observed TCR beta diversity correlated strongly with the percentage of naive T cells measured by flow cytometry. The long-lived group showed more naive CD4+ T cells, fewer expanded clones and increased TCR diversity than the aged group, suggesting age selection. Estimates of total diversity based on one million sequenced T cells were regarded as lower bounds and as underestimates.

Systemically healthy Caucasian individuals from Russia, 39 in total and aged about 6 to 90 years, were included as donors. Around 10 milliliters of peripheral blood were collected from each donor into EDTA-treated Vacutainer tubes. Ficoll-Paque density-gradient centrifugation was used to isolate PBMCs, with at least 6 million per sample. Trizol reagent was used to extract total RNA from PBMCs, with at least 6 micrograms per sample. For every donor, flow cytometry on a PBMC aliquot measured the percentage of naive CD45RAhigh/CD27high T cells. From a lookup of the germline V gene, CDR1 and CDR2 are SGHDN and FVKESK. The CDR3 measures 17 amino acids from cysteine to phenylalanine. The kept DNA is CDR3 alone, 51 bases in frame from the first base. V is pared back by 4 bases and J by 0 bases, with 13 bases lying between the germline termini. Library generation was performed with 5' RACE. TCRdb lists the instrument as Illumina HiSeq 2500. A second PCR of roughly 6 to 11 cycles was performed with a sample-barcoded 5' primer and a J-beta primer mix. A template-switch 5' adaptor carrying 12 random nucleotides introduced a unique molecular identifier onto each TCR beta cDNA molecule. Each sample yielded at least 3 million CDR3-containing paired-end reads. First-strand cDNA synthesis was performed from all RNA using the Mint cDNA synthesis kit, with priming by a TRBC-specific oligonucleotide. Following uracil-DNA glycosylase treatment, all cDNA underwent a first 18-cycle PCR with the universal primers M1SS and BC2_uni_R. In the original analysis: Normalization of each sample was performed by random selection of 1 million high-quality reads, each carrying a distinct molecular identifier. Reads with shared molecular identifiers were discarded instead of being binned into consensus sequences. MiTCR, run with a Q25 quality threshold and the strictest error-elimination algorithm, handled CDR3 identification, clonotype clustering and error correction. Lower-bound total TCR beta diversity was estimated with a nonparametric unseen species model using Euler transformation. TCRdb handled the public reads itself, with Q25 trimming in fastp and clone calling in MiXCR, and kept productive beta chains. One record per CDR3 amino acid sequence lists the most common genes and DNA. The V and J calls and clone size are TCRdb's, not the authors'. The table for this sample lists approximately 780,000 distinct CDR3 sequences; under 30% of them were counted only once. The top ten clones comprise 2.5% to 3.5% of the sample.

Of note for this clonotype: The target of this receptor is not known. No base qualities exist here, and no much larger clone lies one base off it.

This sample was also put to use in a study of T cells of mothers and their children. Looking at the second paper: Donors were nine systemically healthy Caucasian individuals: three mothers and their six children. cDNA synthesis used all of the extracted RNA, with roughly 1.5 ug of RNA in each 15 ul reaction. In the second PCR, the M1S primer added sample barcodes and 2-4 random nucleotides. Over 9 million TCR beta CDR3 reads came from each mother, compared with around 3 million reads from each child. Thymic selection shapes the output of TCR recombination in a similar way in related and unrelated pairs, and inherited differences have a minor effect. Normalized repertoire overlap was always slightly but never significantly higher in related than unrelated mother-child pairs. No persistent microchimeric T cell clones were detected, at a sensitivity of roughly 99 clones per million clonotypes. In the study, deep NGS was used to compare the TCR beta repertoires of mothers and children, and features distinguishing related mother-child pairs from unrelated individuals were sought. On average, the children were approximately 11 +/- 4 years old, while the mothers were about 37 +/- 4 years old. Libraries were sequenced on Illumina HiSeq 2000 with 100+100 nt paired-end reads after adapter ligation with NEBNext reagents. Mother and child libraries were prepared a month apart and sequenced in separate runs to prevent cross-contamination. For each donor, somewhere between about 450,000 and 2,200,000 distinct TCR beta clonotypes were identified. Naive TCR beta clonotypes were estimated from low-frequency clonotypes matched to each donor's FACS-determined naive share, without sorting.

What was sequenced was blood. This chain joins TRBV14 to TRBJ1-6; a tentative D match to TRBD1 spans 5 bases. The TCR was taken from a boy aged 5-17 years in good health. The bases read TGTGCCAGCAGCCGCAGTGACAGCAGCTCCTATAATTCACCCCTCCACTTT. Its translation is CASSRSDSSSYNSPLHF.